The clone carrying this T cell receptor beta chain was recorded a few times. This CDR3 contains 16 residues. The junction had 7 bases not matched to a gene; V was cut back by 5 bases and J by 4 bases. CDR1 LNHDA and CDR2 SQIVND come from the germline V gene (reference sequence). The sample is drawn from a study of early T cells in non-severe SARS-CoV-2 infection. TCRdb ran MiXCR on the 5' RACE reads and lists one entry per CDR3 protein. This sample has about 70,000 distinct CDR3 sequences, with roughly 15% found just once. The source of this sequence is an adult who was a healthcare worker with PCR-confirmed SARS-CoV-2 infection or an uninfected control (not recorded which). Sequences were derived from whole blood, sampled at baseline. The chain couples TRBV19 to TRBJ2-1, with TRBD2 matching 11 bases. For the CDR3, the DNA is TGTGCCAGTAGTCTCACCGGGACTAGCGGATACAATGAGCAGTTCTTC. Amino acid sequence: CASSLTGTSGYNEQFF. Full variable domain (outside the CDR3, taken from reference TRBV19 and TRBJ2-1): DGGITQSPKYLFRKEGQNVTLSCEQNLNHDAMYWYRQDPGQGLRLIYYSQIVNDFQKGDIAEGYSVSREKKESFPLTVTSAQKNPTAFYLCASSLTGTSGYNEQFFGPGTRLTVL.